These T cell receptor beta chains were read from a single sample in a study of CD8+ T cells in alopecia areata. TCRdb's table, derived via immunoSEQ multiplex PCR, lists solely in-frame clones and lacks some. The table has nearly 200,000 clones, about 62% seen once. The source was CD4+ T cells sorted from blood, collected at week 24, from a patient treated with tofacitinib. The receptors were sampled from a human donor with alopecia areata. CDR3s include the opening cysteine and the closing phenylalanine or tryptophan. D genes are given only for firm matches. Not every row has a clone size; where given, it reads once, few, many or a size class.

J,D,V,size,CDR3,DNA
TRBJ2-3,TRBD2,TRBV6-5,.,CASRLTAGSTDTQYF,TGTGCCAGCAGGCTGACAGCGGGGAGCACAGATACGCAGTATTTT
TRBJ2-7,.,TRBV6-5,.,CASSFRGGGHYEQYF,TGTGCCAGCAGTTTCCGGGGTGGTGGGCACTACGAGCAGTACTTC
TRBJ1-3,.,TRBV28,.,CASSRRSGSGNTIYF,TGTGCCAGCAGCCGGCGGTCGGGATCCGGAAACACCATATATTTT
TRBJ2-1,TRBD2,TRBV28,.,CASSKVGAGGEQFF,TGTGCCAGCAGTAAGGTGGGAGCGGGAGGTGAGCAGTTCTTC
TRBJ2-5,.,TRBV29-1,few,CSVGPSQETQYF,TGCAGCGTTGGACCCAGTCAAGAGACCCAGTACTTC
TRBJ2-3,.,TRBV29-1,few,CSATVSRTDTQYF,TGCAGCGCAACCGTCTCCAGGACAGATACGCAGTATTTT
TRBJ2-4,.,TRBV6-5,.,CASSYRDGDIQYF,TGTGCCAGCAGTTACCGGGACGGAGACATTCAGTACTTC
TRBJ1-1,.,TRBV10-3,.,CAISESEVEAFF,TGTGCCATCAGTGAGTCGGAAGTTGAAGCTTTCTTT
TRBJ2-2,TRBD2,TRBV7-6,.,CASSPRTRLATGELFF,TGTGCCAGCAGCCCCCGTACGAGACTAGCGACCGGGGAGCTGTTTTTT
TRBJ1-2,.,TRBV29-1,.,CSVGAGNYGYTF,TGCAGCGTTGGGGCAGGAAACTATGGCTACACCTTC
TRBJ2-6,.,TRBV30,.,CAWSSRANVLTF,TGTGCCTGGAGTTCTCGCGCCAACGTCCTGACTTTC
TRBJ2-5,.,TRBV5-4,.,CASSRPGPAETQYF,TGTGCCAGCAGCCGTCCGGGCCCTGCGGAGACCCAGTACTTC
TRBJ2-1,.,TRBV7-2,many,CASSLDNEQFF,TGTGCCAGCAGCCTTGACAATGAGCAGTTCTTC
TRBJ1-2,.,TRBV7-9,.,CASSLPGGDYGYTF,TGTGCCAGCAGTTTACCCGGTGGTGACTATGGCTACACCTTC
TRBJ2-7,TRBD1,TRBV5-1,.,CASSPGQSYEQYF,TGCGCCAGCAGCCCGGGACAGTCCTACGAGCAGTACTTC
TRBJ2-1,.,TRBV6-6,few,CASSLTRASYNEQFF,TGTGCCAGCAGCCTGACTAGGGCCTCCTACAATGAGCAGTTCTTC
TRBJ1-2,.,TRBV11-1,.,CASSLSLVHLDGYTF,TGTGCCAGCAGCCTCTCGCTAGTCCATTTGGATGGCTACACCTTC
TRBJ2-5,.,TRBV30,.,CAWSASPRGPRYF,TGTGCCTGGAGTGCCTCCCCGAGGGGCCCTAGGTACTTC
TRBJ2-6,.,TRBV4-1,.,CASSQGQGAQAGANVLTF,TGCGCCAGCAGCCAAGGGCAAGGGGCTCAAGCTGGGGCCAACGTCCTGACTTTC
TRBJ2-3,TRBD2,TRBV28,few,CASSSLAGDTDTQYF,TGTGCCAGCAGTTCACTAGCGGGAGATACAGATACGCAGTATTTT
TRBJ2-1,.,TRBV4-2,.,CASSQDPGVSRINEQFF,TGTGCCAGCAGCCAAGATCCAGGGGTTTCCCGAATCAATGAGCAGTTCTTC
TRBJ1-2,.,TRBV18,once,CASSLDKQAPYGYTF,TGTGCCAGCTCCCTGGACAAACAAGCTCCCTATGGCTACACCTTC
TRBJ2-3,TRBD2,TRBV29-1,.,CSTTSGGGDTQYF,TGCAGCACAACAAGTGGGGGGGGTGATACGCAGTATTTT
TRBJ2-1,.,TRBV18,.,CASSPAQGFRDEQFF,TGTGCCAGCTCACCTGCACAGGGATTTCGCGATGAGCAGTTCTTC
TRBJ1-1,.,TRBV29-1,few,CSVEIESYTEAFF,TGCAGCGTTGAGATAGAGAGTTACACTGAAGCTTTCTTT
TRBJ1-5,.,TRBV29-1,.,CSVGSGSNQPQHF,TGCAGCGTTGGCTCAGGTAGCAATCAGCCCCAGCATTTT
TRBJ2-7,TRBD2,TRBV23-1,.,CASRGGLAGAFSYEQYF,TGCGCCAGCAGGGGAGGACTAGCGGGGGCGTTCTCCTACGAGCAGTACTTC
TRBJ2-5,.,TRBV11-2,.,CASSLGNGGETQYF,TGTGCCAGCAGCTTAGGTAACGGAGGAGAGACCCAGTACTTC
TRBJ1-2,.,TRBV18,.,CASSQTQDDYGYTF,TGTGCCAGCTCACAAACTCAGGATGACTATGGCTACACCTTC
TRBJ2-5,.,TRBV9,.,CASGTFETQYF,TGTGCCAGCGGTACTTTCGAGACCCAGTACTTC
TRBJ1-5,.,TRBV14,.,CASSQGQGNQPQHF,TGTGCCAGCAGCCAAGGACAGGGCAATCAGCCCCAGCATTTT
TRBJ2-1,TRBD2,TRBV5-1,.,CASSLVLAGEGEQFF,TGCGCCAGCAGCTTGGTTCTAGCGGGAGAGGGTGAGCAGTTCTTC
TRBJ1-1,TRBD1,TRBV4-1,.,CASKQGPLSNTEAFF,TGCGCCAGCAAACAGGGGCCACTTTCTAACACTGAAGCTTTCTTT
TRBJ2-6,.,TRBV5-1,few,CASSPDSSGANVLTF,TGCGCCAGCAGCCCGGACAGCTCTGGGGCCAACGTCCTGACTTTC
TRBJ2-2,.,TRBV7-7,.,CASSRGTGELFF,TGTGCCAGCAGCCGGGGGACCGGGGAGCTGTTTTTT
TRBJ1-1,TRBD1,TRBV25-1,.,CASSEFQTGGTEAFF,TGTGCCAGCAGTGAATTTCAGACAGGGGGAACTGAAGCTTTCTTT
TRBJ2-7,TRBD1,TRBV29-1,.,CSVGPRTGSTYEQYF,TGCAGCGTCGGCCCCAGGACAGGATCGACCTACGAGCAGTACTTC
TRBJ1-4,TRBD1,TRBV18,.,CASSTRTGDEKLFF,TGTGCCAGCTCAACCCGGACAGGGGATGAAAAACTGTTTTTT
TRBJ1-5,.,TRBV6-5,.,CASSSDYSNQPQHF,TGTGCCAGCAGTTCCGATTATAGCAATCAGCCCCAGCATTTT
TRBJ2-5,.,TRBV5-1,few,CASSLVTEETQYF,TGCGCCAGCAGCTTGGTGACAGAAGAGACCCAGTACTTC
TRBJ1-1,.,TRBV28,.,CASSLLGDTEAFF,TGTGCCAGCAGTTTATTGGGTGACACTGAAGCTTTCTTT
TRBJ1-4,TRBD1,TRBV25-1,.,CASSDRGLAEKLFF,TGTGCCAGCAGTGATAGGGGGCTTGCGGAAAAACTGTTTTTT
TRBJ1-2,TRBD1,TRBV2,.,CASGGGEGNGYTF,TGTGCCAGCGGAGGGGGCGAGGGGAATGGCTACACCTTC
TRBJ2-3,.,TRBV29-1,.,CSVEGGQWGTDTQYF,TGCAGCGTTGAGGGGGGGCAATGGGGCACAGATACGCAGTATTTT
TRBJ2-7,TRBD2,TRBV18,.,CASSPTSADSYEQYF,TGTGCCAGCTCACCAACTAGCGCGGACTCCTACGAGCAGTACTTC
TRBJ2-1,TRBD2,TRBV30,.,CAWSGLAGGREQFF,TGTGCCTGGAGTGGACTAGCGGGAGGTAGAGAGCAGTTCTTC
TRBJ2-2,.,TRBV19,few,CASSPSREWRTGELFF,TGTGCCAGTAGTCCTTCCCGGGAGTGGAGAACCGGGGAGCTGTTTTTT
TRBJ1-4,.,TRBV4-3,few,CASSQDRPGQGNEKLFF,TGCGCCAGCAGCCAAGATCGTCCGGGCCAGGGGAATGAAAAACTGTTTTTT
TRBJ2-3,.,TRBV7-9,.,CASSARPDGTDTQYF,TGTGCCAGCAGCGCCAGACCGGATGGCACAGATACGCAGTATTTT
TRBJ2-3,TRBD2,TRBV4-2,.,CASSPQASGGNTDTQYF,TGTGCCAGCAGCCCACAGGCGAGCGGGGGTAACACAGATACGCAGTATTTT
TRBJ1-1,.,TRBV5-4,.,CASSLDGGNTEAFF,TGTGCCAGCAGCTTGGACGGGGGGAACACTGAAGCTTTCTTT
TRBJ2-5,TRBD1,TRBV30,.,CAWSGTGAWETQYF,TGTGCCTGGAGCGGGACAGGGGCCTGGGAGACCCAGTACTTC
TRBJ1-5,TRBD1,TRBV7-9,.,CASSLGTGSNQPQHF,TGTGCCAGCAGCTTAGGGACAGGGAGCAATCAGCCCCAGCATTTT